Following are 18 T cell receptor beta chains from one sample sequenced in a study of T cells in Graves' hyperthyroidism and ophthalmopathy. RNA transcripts provided the source from which TCR beta CDR3 regions were amplified. The HTBI primer set served for first-round RT-PCR of the TCR CDR3. TCRdb re-analysed the multiplex PCR reads in MiXCR, keeping a single row per CDR3 protein. Altogether 600,000 to 700,000 distinct CDR3 sequences are present, roughly 46% being singletons, with the ten largest covering approximately 7.2%. Material: peripheral blood or thyroid tissue (not recorded which). All receptors derive from an adult man with Graves' disease, either hyperthyroidism or ophthalmopathy (not recorded which).

This clonotype appeared many times. The genes are TRBV2 and TRBJ2-7; D uncertain. This CDR3 spans 12 amino acids. Germline V gene data show CDR1 as SNHLY and CDR2 as FYNNEI. The V gene lost 7 bases and the J gene lost 3 bases, with 10 bases spanning the gap. CDR3 loop: CASKGLDYEQYF. CDR3 bases: TGTGCCAGCAAGGGCCTAGACTACGAGCAGTACTTC.

This clonotype was detected a few times. CDR3 sequence: CASSRDRVANTEAFF. Here the CDR3 DNA reads TGTGCCAGCAGCAGGGACAGGGTAGCGAACACTGAAGCTTTCTTT. The V gene is TRBV6-5, the J gene TRBJ1-1; 9 bases line up with TRBD1. The germline V gene encodes CDR1 MNHEY and CDR2 SVGAGI. The CDR3 contains 15 residues. V lost 6 bases, J lost 1 base, and 6 bases stayed unmatched.

V and J are TRBV9 and TRBJ1-5, with TRBD1 identical over 10 bases. This CDR3 is 16 amino acids long. The germline V gene has CDR1 SGDLS and CDR2 YYNGEE. The ends lost 9 bases at V and 0 bases at J; junction bases unmatched: 9. CDR3 region: CATGGDRGSSNQPQHF. CDR3 DNA sequence: TGTGCCACGGGCGGGGACAGGGGATCTAGCAATCAGCCCCAGCATTTT.

The gene calls are TRBV2 and TRBJ1-2; D is ambiguous. CDR1 is SNHLY and CDR2 is FYNNEI in the germline V gene. This CDR3 has 11 residues. V shed 8 bases and J shed 4 bases, with 8 bases lying between them. The CDR3 DNA sequence: TGTGCCAGCTTAGAGCCCTATGGCTACACCTTC. Its translation is CASLEPYGYTF.

This rearrangement joins TRBV25-1 to TRBJ1-1; no clear D. The CDR3 runs to 15 residues. V was pared by 6 bases and J by 1 base, with 15 bases between. CDR1 and CDR2 from the germline V gene are MGHDK and SYGVNS. Written as DNA, the CDR3 is TGTGCCAGCAGCTCCCCGGGCACCCCGAACACTGAAGCTTTCTTT. This sequence encodes CASSSPGTPNTEAFF.

This clonotype was picked up many times. V gene TRBV7-3 combines with J gene TRBJ2-5; D is unresolved. V shed 0 bases and J shed 4 bases, with 9 bases lying between them. The CDR3 extends over 14 amino acids. Germline V lookup: CDR1 SGHTA, CDR2 FQGTGA. The CDR3 is CASSLTGLAETQYF. The CDR3 DNA reads as TGTGCCAGCAGCTTAACAGGGTTGGCAGAGACCCAGTACTTC.

This clonotype has at least ten counts. The J gene is TRBJ1-2, the V gene TRBV29-1, with D tentatively TRBD1 (5 bases). The V end lost 4 bases, the J end lost 4 bases, and 7 bases lay between the germline ends. This CDR3 region has 11 residues. CDR1 SQVTM and CDR2 ANQGSEA come from the germline V gene. Here the CDR3 reads CSVGQSYGYTF. The CDR3 DNA follows: TGCAGCGTTGGACAGTCCTATGGCTACACCTTC.

V gene TRBV6-4 combines with J gene TRBJ1-1, with D perhaps matching TRBD1 (6 bases). Trimming took off 6 bases at V and 1 base at J, with 12 bases between the two ends. CDR1 is MRHNA and CDR2 is SNTAGT in the germline V gene. The CDR3 consists of 14 residues. CDR3 DNA: TGTGCCAGCAGCTCCCCGACAGGGAACACTGAAGCTTTCTTT. Its translation is CASSSPTGNTEAFF.

This clonotype was observed at least ten times. The chain has TRBV29-1 and TRBJ2-7, with a tentative D call TRBD1 (5 bases). The germline CDR1 and CDR2 sequences are SQVTM and ANQGSEA. CDR3 length: 14 residues. The V and J ends lost 0 bases and 2 bases respectively, with 11 bases between them. The CDR3 loop is CSVEDIQGTYEQYF. The CDR3 DNA sequence: TGCAGCGTTGAAGATATTCAGGGTACCTACGAGCAGTACTTC.

The chain combines TRBV6-1 with TRBJ1-5, with a weak D call TRBD1 (6 bases). Trimming shortened V by 4 bases and J by 3 bases, and 13 bases separated the two germline ends. Looked up from germline, CDR1 is MNHNS and CDR2 is SASEGT. The CDR3 is 15 amino acids. CDR3 DNA: TGTGCCAGCAGTGGCCGGGACAATATCAATCAGCCCCAGCATTTT. This codes for CASSGRDNINQPQHF.

The chain recombines TRBV11-2 with TRBJ1-2, with 7 bases fitting TRBD1. The CDR3 is made up of 14 amino acids. Germline values: CDR1 SGHAT, CDR2 FQNNGV. V lost 8 bases and J lost 4; bases outside the gene matches: 10. The chain's CDR3 is CASATKGAGYGYTF. CDR3 DNA sequence: TGTGCCAGCGCTACTAAGGGGGCGGGCTATGGCTACACCTTC. Filled out from reference TRBV11-2 and TRBJ1-2, the complete variable domain reads EAGVAQSPRYKIIEKRQSVAFWCNPISGHATLYWYQQILGQGPKLLIQFQNNGVVDDSQLPKDRFSAERLKGVDSTLKIQPAKLEDSAVYLCASATKGAGYGYTFGSGTRLTVV.

The chain carries TRBV24-1 and TRBJ1-5, with 9 bases aligning to TRBD1. This CDR3 comprises 13 residues. Germline assignment: CDR1 KGHDR and CDR2 SFDVKD. The V segment lost 7 bases and the J segment 7 bases; nucleotides outside the gene matches: 4. CDR3 residues: CATSRTGDQPQHF. The CDR3 DNA follows: TGTGCCACCAGCCGGACAGGGGACCAGCCCCAGCATTTT.

The rearrangement joins TRBV25-1 to TRBJ1-2; D remains unclear. The CDR3 is 12 residues long. The germline V gene has CDR1 MGHDK and CDR2 SYGVNS. Trimming pared 2 bases from V and 7 bases from J, leaving 8 bases between. CDR3 bases: TGTGCCAGCAGTGAAAATGACATTGGCTACACCTTC. Its translation: CASSENDIGYTF.

The chain links TRBV11-2 to TRBJ1-4; 7 bases match TRBD1. Trimming removed 6 bases from V and 5 bases from J; junction bases left unmatched: 9. Per germline, CDR1 SGHAT and CDR2 FQNNGV. The CDR3 is 15 residues long. The CDR3 loop reads CASRGPGQLNEKLFF. DNA of the CDR3: TGTGCCAGCAGGGGTCCGGGACAGCTCAATGAAAAACTGTTTTTT. Combining the CDR3 with reference TRBV11-2 and TRBJ1-4 gives the whole variable domain EAGVAQSPRYKIIEKRQSVAFWCNPISGHATLYWYQQILGQGPKLLIQFQNNGVVDDSQLPKDRFSAERLKGVDSTLKIQPAKLEDSAVYLCASRGPGQLNEKLFFGSGTQLSVL.

The table lists this clonotype with a few counts. The chain joins TRBV7-9 to TRBJ1-1; D is unresolved. V lost 5 bases, J lost 0 bases, and 16 bases lay in between. Germline CDR1 SEHNR, CDR2 FQNEAQ (reference sequence). The CDR3 contains 16 residues. CDR3 DNA sequence: TGTGCCAGCAGCATAAGAGGACGGAAGATGAACACTGAAGCTTTCTTT. Translating it yields CASSIRGRKMNTEAFF.

This clonotype was observed at least ten times. The J gene is TRBJ2-7, the V gene TRBV2; D is undetermined. Trimming shortened V by 6 bases and J by 1 base, and 7 bases separated the two germline ends. CDR3 length: 12 amino acids. The germline V gene has CDR1 SNHLY and CDR2 FYNNEI. DNA of the CDR3: TGTGCCAGCAGGGGATATTCCTACGAGCAGTACTTC. It yields the protein CASRGYSYEQYF.

This clonotype has just a few counts. V gene TRBV7-9 combines with J gene TRBJ2-3, with 11 bases matching TRBD2. V was pared by 10 bases and J by 4 bases, with 13 bases of the junction left unmatched. The germline V gene encodes CDR1 SEHNR and CDR2 FQNEAQ (reference sequence). The CDR3 extends over 16 amino acids. In DNA, the CDR3 is TGTGCCACCAGTGAACCCCTAGCGGGAGGAGCAGATACGCAGTATTTT. Its protein is CATSEPLAGGADTQYF.

The chain joins TRBV29-1 to TRBJ1-3, with D possibly being TRBD1 (6 bases). Germline CDR1 and CDR2: SQVTM and ANQGSEA. The CDR3 contains 12 residues. This chain's CDR3 is CSFAGAGNTIYF. In DNA form, the CDR3 reads TGCAGTTTTGCAGGGGCTGGAAACACCATATATTTT. The variable domain in full, with the rest retrieved from reference TRBV29-1 and TRBJ1-3, is SAVISQKPSRDICQRGTSLTIQCQVDSQVTMMFWYRQQPGQSLTLIATANQGSEATYESGFVIDKFPISRPNLTFSTLTVSNMSPEDSSIYLCSFAGAGNTIYFGEGSWLTVV.